This TCR beta chain was retrieved from a study of blood T cells in healthy people across ages. Germline CDR1 and CDR2: MDHEN and SYDVKM. The CDR3 is made up of 16 amino acids. V shed 5 bases, J shed 4 bases, and the junction held 11 bases outside the gene matches. Sample-barcoded 5' priming and a J-beta primer mix drove a second PCR of 7 to 11 cycles. Tags on each cDNA molecule came from a template-switch adaptor with 12 random nucleotides. MiXCR, applied by TCRdb to the 5' RACE reads, yields one record per CDR3 protein. The sample has 780,000 or so distinct CDR3 sequences, more than 55% seen once. This clonotype has only a few counts.

Specimen: blood. This sequence joins TRBV28 and TRBJ2-3, with TRBD1 matching 8 bases. This clonotype originated in a man aged 40-49 years in good health. CDR3 sequence reads: CASSPGTGRTADTQYF. The CDR3 nucleotides are TGTGCCAGCAGTCCAGGGACAGGTCGGACCGCAGATACGCAGTATTTT.